The 20 T cell receptor beta chains in this list originate from one sample, sequenced in a study of identical twins (dated by TCRdb to the mid-2010s). Preparation of the library involved 5' RACE. The sequencer listed for this sample is Illumina HiSeq 2000. TCRdb ran its own pipeline on the public reads, namely fastp trimming at Q25 and MiXCR clone calling, and kept in-frame beta chains. Duplicate CDR3 protein sequences are folded into a single record with the most common DNA and genes. The sample table contains 400,000 to 550,000 distinct CDR3 sequences; only one count was recorded for less than 25% of them. The top ten hold about 0.91% of the sample. These data were also filed under a second study, of T cells expressing NK-cell markers.

The sequencing sample was made of CD4+ T cells sorted from blood. The receptors shown here come from a woman between 18 and 30 years old in good health.

This clonotype was counted a few times. The V and J genes are TRBV5-1 and TRBJ2-5; D gene ambiguous. Germline lookup yields CDR1 SGHRS and CDR2 YFSETQ. V lost 1 base to trimming and J lost 2 bases, with 12 bases between them. The CDR3 length is 15 residues. This CDR3 is CASSLSYRQQETQYF. The CDR3 coding sequence is TGCGCCAGCAGCTTGTCCTACAGACAACAAGAGACCCAGTACTTC. The full variable domain, completed using reference TRBV5-1 and TRBJ2-5, is KAGVTQTPRYLIKTRGQQVTLSCSPISGHRSVSWYQQTPGQGLQFLFEYFSETQRNKGNFPGRFSGRQFSNSRSEMNVSTLELGDSALYLCASSLSYRQQETQYFGPGTRLLVL.

This clonotype was recorded at least ten times. The V call is TRBV20-1, the J call TRBJ2-7; 12 positions match TRBD2. CDR3 length equals 14 residues. V dropped 4 bases and J dropped 6; count of bases not matched to a gene: 7. Germline V gene lookup returns CDR1 DFQATT and CDR2 SNEGSKA (reference sequence). CDR3 sequence (DNA): TGCAGTGCTACCGGGACTAGCGGGTGGGCCGAGCAGTACTTC. The encoded protein is CSATGTSGWAEQYF.

The chain carries TRBV29-1 and TRBJ1-1; no firm D call. The CDR3 spans 12 residues. The V gene's germline CDR1 is SQVTM and CDR2 ANQGSEA. The ends were cut back, 6 bases at V and 0 bases at J, with 8 bases in the middle. DNA for the CDR3: TGCAGCGTCATCGGCATGAACACTGAAGCTTTCTTT. Encoded protein: CSVIGMNTEAFF.

This chain connects TRBV5-1 to TRBJ1-2, with 8 bases aligning to TRBD1. Germline loops: CDR1 SGHRS, CDR2 YFSETQ. V lost 3 bases to trimming and J lost 11 bases; unmatched junction nucleotides: 12. This CDR3 is built from 14 residues. DNA of the CDR3: TGCGCCAGCAGCTGGTTGGGGACAGGAGAAACGTACACCTTC. It codes for CASSWLGTGETYTF.

This clonotype was detected only a few times. This sequence joins TRBV20-1 and TRBJ2-1; D assignment may be TRBD1 or TRBD2 (5 bases each). CDR1 DFQATT and CDR2 SNEGSKA come from the germline V gene (reference sequence). The CDR3 is made up of 18 amino acids. The V end lost 0 bases, the J end lost 0 bases, and 18 bases lay between the germline ends. The CDR3 nucleotides read TGCAGTGCTAGAGAAGGGGACGGTCGAAGAAGCTCCTACAATGAGCAGTTCTTC. It translates to CSAREGDGRRSSYNEQFF.

This clonotype was counted between two and nine times. This chain uses TRBV20-1 with TRBJ2-3; TRBD2 is a possible D gene (7 bases). The CDR3 is 13 residues long. V was pared by 3 bases and J by 7 bases, with 14 bases between. Germline CDR1 is DFQATT and CDR2 is SNEGSKA (reference sequence). The CDR3, as DNA: TGCAGTGCTAGTCGGGGGGCCGAGAATACGCAGTATTTT. It specifies CSASRGAENTQYF.

This clonotype has ten or more counts. This sequence joins TRBV3-1 and TRBJ2-7; D may be TRBD1 or TRBD2 (5 bases each). From germline, CDR1 is LGHDT and CDR2 YNNKEL (reference sequence). V dropped 4 bases and J dropped 7 bases, with 17 bases sitting between them. This CDR3 contains 14 residues. The CDR3 sequence is CASSPLGDLREQYF. The CDR3 DNA is TGTGCCAGCAGCCCCCTGGGGGATCTCAGGGAGCAGTACTTC.

This chain joins TRBV29-1 and TRBJ2-3, with D maybe TRBD2 (5 bases). The CDR3 runs to 13 residues. V was pared by 4 bases and J by 5 bases, with 13 bases between. Per germline, CDR1 SQVTM and CDR2 ANQGSEA. The CDR3 sequence is CSVAAGLQDTQYF. The CDR3 bases are TGCAGCGTTGCGGCGGGCCTCCAAGATACGCAGTATTTT.

Comment on this clonotype: One junction end disagrees with the germline gene, perhaps due to a read error. The chain couples TRBV12-3 or TRBV12-4 to TRBJ1-2, with 10 bases aligning to TRBD1. The CDR3 extends over 15 amino acids. CDR3 sequence reads: CGSSTSGQGIYGYTF. DNA of the CDR3: TGTGGCAGCAGCACTTCGGGACAGGGGATCTATGGCTACACCTTC.

This chain joins TRBV7-2 and TRBJ2-5, with D perhaps given as TRBD1 or TRBD2 (5 bases each). The germline V gene encodes CDR1 SGHTA and CDR2 FQGNSA. This CDR3 has 10 residues. Trimming shortened V by 8 bases and J by 11 bases, and 12 bases separated the two germline ends. The CDR3 reads CASGYEGQYF. Here the CDR3 DNA reads TGTGCCAGCGGTTACGAGGGGCAGTACTTC.

V gene TRBV10-3 combines with J gene TRBJ2-1; no clear D. Trimming cost V 3 bases and J 5 bases, with 14 bases left between them. The CDR3 sequence is 15 residues long. The V gene's germline CDR1 is ENHRY and CDR2 SYGVKD. CDR3 sequence: CAISEMQRTNNEQFF. The DNA of the CDR3 is TGTGCCATCAGTGAAATGCAGCGTACTAACAATGAGCAGTTCTTC.

The chain employs TRBV4-1 and TRBJ1-2, with 8 bases fitting TRBD1. CDR1 and CDR2 (germline): MGHRA, YSYEKL. After removal of 1 base from V and 3 bases from J, the junction contained 4 bases not matched to a gene. The CDR3 is 15 amino acids. The CDR3 sequence is CASSQGGTGYYGYTF. The CDR3 DNA reads as TGCGCCAGCAGCCAAGGGGGGACAGGATACTATGGCTACACCTTC.

J is TRBJ2-5 and V is TRBV6-1; D is uncertain. The CDR3 spans 12 residues. Trimming pared 2 bases from V and 4 bases from J, leaving 5 bases between. Germline CDR1 reads MNHNS; CDR2 reads SASEGT. CDR3: CASSELVETQYF. The CDR3 nucleotides are TGTGCCAGCAGTGAATTGGTAGAGACCCAGTACTTC.

This clonotype was counted ten times or more. The rearrangement joins TRBV11-3 to TRBJ2-3, with a possible D match to TRBD2 (5 bases). This CDR3 has 16 residues. Germline V gene sequence: CDR1 SGHNT, CDR2 YENEEA. V dropped 4 bases and J dropped 2 bases, with 16 bases sitting between them. The CDR3 DNA reads as TGTGCCAGCAGCTCCGGGCTAGGAGGTCCCACAGATACGCAGTATTTT. This sequence encodes CASSSGLGGPTDTQYF.

This clonotype appeared a few times. The chain recombines TRBV12-3 or TRBV12-4 with TRBJ2-1; 10 nucleotides align to TRBD2. The V and J ends lost 6 bases and 10 bases, in that order; junction bases with no gene match: 6. This CDR3 spans 13 amino acids. CDR3 sequence reads: CASREKGLAEQFF. The DNA for the CDR3 is TGTGCCAGCAGAGAGAAGGGACTAGCGGAGCAGTTCTTC.

Many counts were recorded for this clonotype. The chain recombines TRBV20-1 with TRBJ2-3; D may match TRBD1 or TRBD2 (5 bases each). Germline CDR1 and CDR2: DFQATT and SNEGSKA (reference sequence). Trimming left V 2 bases short and J 6 bases short, with 15 bases between. The CDR3 consists of 14 residues. CDR3 in amino acids: CSARPWDPMDTQYF. The CDR3 nucleotides are TGCAGTGCTAGACCTTGGGACCCAATGGATACGCAGTATTTT.

The gene calls are TRBV18 and TRBJ2-7; 10 nucleotides align to TRBD2. The CDR3 has 18 amino acids. The germline gives CDR1 KGHSH, CDR2 LQKENI. Trimming took 4 bases from V and 2 from J; bases not matched to a gene: 14. For the CDR3, the DNA is TGTGCCAGCTCACGCAACCCCCGGACTAGCGGTAATACCTACGAGCAGTACTTC. Translation: CASSRNPRTSGNTYEQYF.

In its sample, this clonotype was seen many times. The CDR3 region has the DNA TGCAGTGCTGGTCCCCGGGACTGGGGCACAGATACGCAGTATTTT. It encodes CSAGPRDWGTDTQYF. V gene TRBV20-1 combines with J gene TRBJ2-3, with D possibly TRBD2 on 6 matching bases. Trimming shortened V by 5 bases and J by 1 base, and 16 bases separated the two germline ends. This CDR3 region has 15 residues. CDR1 and CDR2 from the germline V gene are DFQATT and SNEGSKA (reference sequence).

The chain carries TRBV5-1 and TRBJ1-2; D call uncertain. The CDR3 runs to 14 residues. Germline-derived CDR1 and CDR2 are SGHRS and YFSETQ. The V end was cut by 0 bases, the J end by 8 bases, with 14 bases between. The CDR3 reads CASSLDGSGSGYTF. Here the CDR3 DNA reads TGCGCCAGCAGCTTGGATGGGTCCGGGAGCGGCTACACCTTC.

This clonotype was seen a handful of times. The chain employs TRBV4-2 and TRBJ1-5, with unresolved D. Trimming removed 0 bases at V and 7 bases at J, with 13 bases between. The CDR3 totals 15 residues. CDR1 is LGHNA and CDR2 is YNFKEQ in the germline V gene. CDR3 nucleotides: TGTGCCAGCAGCCAAGATGAAGGGTCACAGCAGCCCCAGCATTTT. Translated: CASSQDEGSQQPQHF.